Shown below are 22 T cell receptor beta chains from a single sample sequenced in a study of T cell changes during pregnancy in multiple sclerosis. Clones were sequenced by immunoSEQ multiplex PCR, and TCRdb holds only the in-frame ones, with some missing. The table has about 48,000 clones, around 90% seen once. The sequencing here drew on CD4+ T cells from peripheral blood mononuclear cells, taken in the second trimester of pregnancy. The source of these receptors is a female donor with multiple sclerosis, enrolled in a pregnancy study.

V usage is TRBV5-6 and J usage is TRBJ1-1; 7 bases match TRBD1. V shed 4 bases and J 4 bases; nucleotides not matched to a gene: 13. Germline-derived CDR1 and CDR2 are SGHDT and YYEEEE. The CDR3 is made up of 16 amino acids. The CDR3 loop is CASSIRSTGFGTEAFF. Written as DNA, the CDR3 is TGTGCCAGCAGCATCCGATCGACAGGGTTCGGCACTGAAGCTTTCTTT.

The gene calls are TRBV28 and TRBJ1-1; maybe TRBD1 (5 bases). This CDR3 contains 15 residues. V was pared by 4 bases and J by 2 bases, with 14 bases between. Germline CDR1 is MDHEN and CDR2 is SYDVKM. CDR3 in DNA: TGTGCCAGCAGTTCCCTGGACACCTTCAACACTGAAGCTTTCTTT. Its protein product is CASSSLDTFNTEAFF. The full variable domain, completed using reference TRBV28 and TRBJ1-1, is DVKVTQSSRYLVKRTGEKVFLECVQDMDHENMFWYRQDPGLGLRLIYFSYDVKMKEKGDIPEGYSVSREKKERFSLILESASTNQTSMYLCASSSLDTFNTEAFFGQGTRLTVV.

V is TRBV7-2 and J is TRBJ1-1, with D possibly matching TRBD1 (5 bases). V was clipped by 7 bases and J by 0 bases, with 18 bases between them. The length of the CDR3 is 16 residues. Germline V lookup: CDR1 SGHTA, CDR2 FQGNSA. CDR3 in DNA: TGTGCCAGCACTTATGACAGTCTAGGAATGAACACTGAAGCTTTCTTT. It is translated as CASTYDSLGMNTEAFF.

The V and J genes are TRBV18 and TRBJ1-4; D gene uncertain. The germline V and J ends were trimmed by 0 bases and 1 base, with 9 bases remaining between them. The CDR3 has 16 residues. Germline CDR1 KGHSH, CDR2 LQKENI. The DNA for the CDR3 is TGTGCCAGCTCACCACCAGGGAGGCGAACTAATGAAAAACTGTTTTTT. The encoded protein is CASSPPGRRTNEKLFF.

The count of this clone is one. The chain carries TRBV11-2 and TRBJ2-1; 8 bases match TRBD2. The V gene end was trimmed by 0 bases and the J gene end by 9 bases; junction bases not matched to a gene: 7. Germline assignment: CDR1 SGHAT and CDR2 FQNNGV. This CDR3 contains 15 residues. CDR3 sequence (DNA): TGTGCCAGCAGCTTAGATGGATTAGCGGGAATTGAGCAGTTCTTC. Residues: CASSLDGLAGIEQFF.

The chain combines TRBV4-1 with TRBJ2-5; possible D gene TRBD2, 6 bases. CDR1 and CDR2 from the germline V gene are MGHRA and YSYEKL. With 1 base removed from V and 1 base from J, the gap between germline ends came to 16 bases. The CDR3 has 17 residues. In DNA form, the CDR3 reads TGCGCCAGCAGCCAAGGAGGGCTCAGCGGGCCCCAAGAGACCCAGTACTTC. This codes for CASSQGGLSGPQETQYF.

V gene TRBV11-2 combines with J gene TRBJ2-2, with D maybe TRBD2 (5 bases). Germline V gene data show CDR1 as SGHAT and CDR2 as FQNNGV. V dropped 5 bases and J dropped 1 base, with 8 bases sitting between them. The CDR3 is 14 amino acids. CDR3 protein: CASSLDWNTGELFF. The CDR3 coding sequence is TGTGCCAGCAGCCTGGACTGGAACACCGGGGAGCTGTTTTTT.

This chain uses TRBV11-2 with TRBJ2-7, with a possible D match to TRBD2 (6 bases). Trimming left V 1 base short and J 2 bases short, with 12 bases between. CDR1 is SGHAT, CDR2 FQNNGV, per germline. This CDR3 contains 15 residues. As DNA, the CDR3 is TGTGCCAGCAGCTTAGGGATCACGGGAGCCTACGAGCAGTACTTC. Amino acids: CASSLGITGAYEQYF.

V and J are TRBV19 and TRBJ2-3; the match to TRBD2 covers 7 bases. The trim removed 1 base at V and 4 bases at J, leaving 5 bases unmatched. There are 15 residues in the CDR3. CDR1 is LNHDA and CDR2 is SQIVND in the germline V gene (reference sequence). In nucleotides, the CDR3 is TGTGCCAGTAGTATAGGCGGGAGAGGGTCAGATACGCAGTATTTT. It yields the protein CASSIGGRGSDTQYF.

The chain uses TRBV21-1 and TRBJ2-3; the D call TRBD2 from the table was never checked on the DNA. TRBV21-1 is noted as a pseudogene. The CDR3 spans 16 residues. The DNA for the CDR3 is TGTGCCAGCAGCGCCCGCGGGCGGGAGGGCACAGATACGCAGTATTTT. It encodes CASSARGREGTDTQYF.

The chain is built from TRBV5-1 and TRBJ2-7; possible D gene TRBD2, 5 bases. Trimming cost V 0 bases and J 2 bases, with 15 bases left between them. CDR3 length: 16 residues. Per germline, CDR1 SGHRS and CDR2 YFSETQ. CDR3 loop: CASSLALGLVPYEQYF. CDR3 in DNA: TGCGCCAGCAGCTTGGCCCTTGGACTTGTTCCCTACGAGCAGTACTTC.

The chain has TRBV10-3 and TRBJ1-5, with D maybe TRBD1 (5 bases). Deletions cut 6 bases from V and 6 bases from J, with 18 bases between. The CDR3 has 15 amino acids. From germline, CDR1 is ENHRY and CDR2 SYGVKD. The CDR3 region has the DNA TGTGCCATCAGCGAAAATTCAGGGCAGGGTCAGCCCCAGCATTTT. Translated: CAISENSGQGQPQHF.

The V and J genes are TRBV4-3 and TRBJ1-1; tentatively, D is TRBD1 (6 bases). V was pared by 4 bases and J by 2 bases, with 14 bases between. CDR1 and CDR2 from the germline V gene are LGHNA and YSLEER. The CDR3 covers 15 residues. The DNA of the CDR3 is TGCGCCAGCAGCCGCCCGGACAGCCGAAACACTGAAGCTTTCTTT. Protein product: CASSRPDSRNTEAFF.

The chain has TRBV23-1 and TRBJ2-1, with D perhaps matching TRBD1 (5 bases). TRBV23-1 is flagged as an ORF with uncertain function. V lost 6 bases and J lost 4, with 19 bases in between. The CDR3 consists of 16 residues. In DNA form, the CDR3 reads TGCGCCAGCAGCCACGACAGTCCCAGGCTATACAATGAGCAGTTCTTC. This sequence encodes CASSHDSPRLYNEQFF.

The chain links TRBV9 to TRBJ1-1; perhaps TRBD1 as D (5 bases). This CDR3 has 17 amino acids. Germline V lookup: CDR1 SGDLS, CDR2 YYNGEE. V lost 0 bases and J 4 bases, leaving 19 bases between the germline ends. CDR3 loop: CASSVGATGIMGTEAFF. The CDR3 DNA reads TGTGCCAGCAGCGTAGGTGCAACAGGAATAATGGGCACTGAAGCTTTCTTT.

The rearrangement uses TRBV5-1 and TRBJ1-1, with a possible D match to TRBD1 (6 bases). The V and J ends lost 5 bases and 4 bases respectively, with 18 bases between them. The CDR3 contains 15 residues. CDR1 is SGHRS, CDR2 YFSETQ, per germline. CDR3 nucleotides: TGCGCCAGCAGAGATCCCAGGGGTCAGGGCACTGAAGCTTTCTTT. This gives the protein CASRDPRGQGTEAFF.

The chain is built from TRBV13 and TRBJ2-1; no firm D call. V was shortened by 2 bases and J by 0 bases, with 5 bases between the two germline ends. This CDR3 contains 14 residues. Germline CDR1 PRHDT, CDR2 FYEKMQ (reference sequence). This chain's CDR3 is CASSLISSYNEQFF. DNA of the CDR3: TGTGCCAGCAGCTTAATTAGCTCCTACAATGAGCAGTTCTTC. The full variable domain, rest sourced from reference TRBV13 and TRBJ2-1, is AAGVIQSPRHLIKEKRETATLKCYPIPRHDTVYWYQQGPGQDPQFLISFYEKMQSDKGSIPDRFSAQQFSDYHSELNMSSLELGDSALYFCASSLISSYNEQFFGPGTRLTVL.

This sequence joins TRBV25-1 and TRBJ2-1; a possible D gene is TRBD1 (7 bases). CDR3 length: 15 residues. Germline CDR1 MGHDK, CDR2 SYGVNS. The V end was cut by 2 bases, the J end by 4 bases, with 12 bases between. The CDR3 sequence: CASSEAGGGYNEQFF. As DNA, the CDR3 is TGTGCCAGCAGTGAAGCAGGGGGAGGTTACAATGAGCAGTTCTTC.

The table lists this clone with a few counts. V usage is TRBV19 and J usage is TRBJ2-1; weak D call: TRBD2 (6 bases). Germline V lookup: CDR1 LNHDA, CDR2 SQIVND (reference sequence). This CDR3 spans 18 amino acids. V was trimmed by 7 bases and J by 0 bases, leaving 22 bases between them. In DNA, the CDR3 is TGTGCCAGTACCACCCTCGGGGGAGGACGCATCTCCTACAATGAGCAGTTCTTC. Translated, it gives CASTTLGGGRISYNEQFF.

The chain links TRBV7-3 to TRBJ2-3, with TRBD1 matching over 7 bases. This CDR3 is 14 amino acids long. Germline trimming cut 5 bases from V and 0 bases from J; bases unmatched to any gene: 2. Germline lookup yields CDR1 SGHTA and CDR2 FQGTGA. The CDR3 reads CASSIQGSTDTQYF. CDR3 bases: TGTGCCAGCAGCATACAGGGGAGCACAGATACGCAGTATTTT.

V and J are TRBV11-2 and TRBJ2-1, with 7 bases matching TRBD1. This CDR3 contains 13 residues. Germline CDR1 and CDR2: SGHAT and FQNNGV. V was clipped by 1 base and J by 8 bases; unmatched bases: 2. Written as DNA, the CDR3 is TGTGCCAGCAGCTTAGCCCAGGGGGATGAGCAGTTCTTC. Translation gives CASSLAQGDEQFF.

The J gene is TRBJ1-2, the V gene TRBV6-1, with 7 nucleotides matching TRBD1. The CDR3 is 13 amino acids. Germline CDR1 reads MNHNS; CDR2 reads SASEGT. The V gene end was trimmed by 7 bases and the J gene end by 7 bases; junction bases not matched to a gene: 9. CDR3 loop: CASMEKGAGGYTF. CDR3 coding DNA: TGTGCCAGCATGGAGAAGGGGGCTGGTGGCTACACCTTC.